This T cell receptor (beta chain) was sequenced for a study of graft-versus-host responses after intestinal transplantation. V shed 0 bases and J 0 bases; nucleotides not matched to a gene: 8. The CDR3 is 17 residues long. Germline CDR1 is SGHRS and CDR2 is YFSETQ. Comments on this clone: Its antigen is unidentified.

Sequencing was performed with immunoSEQ multiplex PCR; in TCRdb, only in-frame clones are kept and a portion is missing. The data show 90,000 to 100,000 clones, over 75% seen once. The sample was unstimulated CD8+ T cells sorted from spleen or lymph node cells, taken before intestinal transplant. The chain employs TRBV5-1 and TRBJ1-1, with 7 bases fitting TRBD1. This receptor was identified in a human donor who received an intestinal transplant. The CDR3 region has the DNA TGCGCCAGCAGCTTGGAGGGATATCAGGGGGTGAACACTGAAGCTTTCTTT. Translation gives CASSLEGYQGVNTEAFF.